The 9 T cell receptor beta chains reported below all come from one sample, sequenced in a study of blood T cell repertoires in COVID-19. Method: immunoSEQ multiplex PCR; TCRdb's copy keeps in-frame clones and lacks some. The sample records 140,000 to 150,000 clones, around 80% being singletons. The sequencing input was peripheral blood. The receptor source for this set is a human donor with acute or convalescent COVID-19. The donor label of this sample is uncertain.

The CDR3 is CASTLTRRGQPQHF. The CDR3 nucleotides read TGTGCCAGTACCCTGACTCGAAGGGGGCAGCCCCAGCATTTT. The chain has TRBV19 and TRBJ1-5; perhaps TRBD1 as D (6 bases). CDR1 and CDR2 from the germline V gene are LNHDA and SQIVND (reference sequence). The V gene lost 7 bases and the J gene lost 7 bases, with 17 bases spanning the gap. The CDR3 sequence is 14 residues long.

This chain connects TRBV4-2 to TRBJ2-5; D is possibly TRBD2 (6 bases). The CDR3 covers 17 residues. Germline V lookup: CDR1 LGHNA, CDR2 YNFKEQ. V gave up 2 bases and J gave up 10 bases, with 26 bases separating them. The CDR3 nucleotides read TGTGCCAGCAGCCAATCCGCCGGGACTGGAACGTCGGTAAACCAGTACTTC. Amino acids: CASSQSAGTGTSVNQYF.

This clone was seen a single time. This sequence joins TRBV3-1 (or the pseudogene TRBV3-2) and TRBJ2-1; TRBD2 might be the D (5 bases). The CDR3 runs 13 residues. V was shortened by 0 bases and J by 12 bases, with 12 bases between the two germline ends. Looked up from germline, CDR1 is LGHDT and CDR2 is YNNKEL (reference sequence). The CDR3 loop is CASSQDLSSPQFF. The CDR3 DNA sequence: TGTGCCAGCAGCCAAGATCTCTCTAGCCCGCAGTTCTTC.

The V and J genes are TRBV5-1 and TRBJ1-1; 9 bases fit TRBD1. The trim removed 4 bases at V and 0 bases at J, leaving 7 bases unmatched. The CDR3 runs to 16 residues. Germline lookup yields CDR1 SGHRS and CDR2 YFSETQ. The CDR3 spells CASSRQGGTMNTEAFF. CDR3 DNA: TGCGCCAGCAGCCGACAGGGGGGAACGATGAACACTGAAGCTTTCTTT.

The V gene is TRBV6-2 or TRBV6-3, the J gene TRBJ1-6, with 7 bases fitting TRBD1. Trimming cost V 1 base and J 16 bases; bases outside gene matches: 4. The CDR3 has 12 residues. The germline CDR1 and CDR2 sequences are MNHEY and SVGEGT. The CDR3 protein is CASSYLQGKLHF. In nucleotides, the CDR3 is TGTGCCAGCAGTTACTTACAGGGGAAGCTCCACTTT.

The count of this clone is one. The chain couples TRBV2 to TRBJ1-2; 9 bases line up with TRBD1. This CDR3 comprises 13 residues. The junction had 4 bases not matched to a gene; V was cut back by 7 bases and J by 4 bases. The germline CDR1 and CDR2 sequences are SNHLY and FYNNEI. In DNA, the CDR3 is TGTGCCAGCAAACAGGGGGCGGGCTATGGCTACACCTTC. Translated: CASKQGAGYGYTF.

This chain connects TRBV5-1 to TRBJ1-1, with 7 bases fitting TRBD1. The CDR3 spans 14 residues. Trimming took 4 bases from V and 4 from J; bases not matched to a gene: 7. Germline values: CDR1 SGHRS, CDR2 YFSETQ. CDR3: CASSTRTGVTEAFF. CDR3 DNA sequence: TGCGCCAGCAGCACTCGCACAGGGGTCACTGAAGCTTTCTTT.

This chain connects TRBV5-1 to TRBJ2-1, with 7 positions matching TRBD1. Germline V CDR1 and CDR2: SGHRS, YFSETQ. There are 14 residues in the CDR3. Trimming removed 4 bases from V and 4 bases from J; junction bases left unmatched: 5. The CDR3 region has the DNA TGCGCCAGCAGCACTGGACAGGAGTACAATGAGCAGTTCTTC. This encodes CASSTGQEYNEQFF.

This sequence joins TRBV2 and TRBJ1-3; 12 bases are shared with TRBD1. Germline V CDR1 and CDR2: SNHLY, FYNNEI. This CDR3 is built from 18 residues. After removal of 5 bases from V and 2 bases from J, the junction contained 10 bases not matched to a gene. The DNA for the CDR3 is TGTGCCAGCAGTAACCGGGACAGGGGGCCTTTAGCTGGAAACACCATATATTTT. Translating gives CASSNRDRGPLAGNTIYF.